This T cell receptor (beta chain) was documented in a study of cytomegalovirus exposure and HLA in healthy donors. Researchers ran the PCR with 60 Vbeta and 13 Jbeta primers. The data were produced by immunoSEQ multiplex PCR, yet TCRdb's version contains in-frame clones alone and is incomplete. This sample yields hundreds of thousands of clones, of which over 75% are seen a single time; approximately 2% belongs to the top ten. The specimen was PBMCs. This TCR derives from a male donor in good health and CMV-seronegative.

CDR3 DNA sequence: TGCGCCAGCAGCTTGGAGGGGCCAAGCACAGATACGCAGTATTTT. Protein product: CASSLEGPSTDTQYF. This chain connects TRBV5-1 to TRBJ2-3, with a tentative D call TRBD1 (5 bases). Germline V gives CDR1 SGHRS, CDR2 YFSETQ. This CDR3 has 15 amino acids. Trimming took off 0 bases at V and 0 bases at J, with 8 bases between the two ends.